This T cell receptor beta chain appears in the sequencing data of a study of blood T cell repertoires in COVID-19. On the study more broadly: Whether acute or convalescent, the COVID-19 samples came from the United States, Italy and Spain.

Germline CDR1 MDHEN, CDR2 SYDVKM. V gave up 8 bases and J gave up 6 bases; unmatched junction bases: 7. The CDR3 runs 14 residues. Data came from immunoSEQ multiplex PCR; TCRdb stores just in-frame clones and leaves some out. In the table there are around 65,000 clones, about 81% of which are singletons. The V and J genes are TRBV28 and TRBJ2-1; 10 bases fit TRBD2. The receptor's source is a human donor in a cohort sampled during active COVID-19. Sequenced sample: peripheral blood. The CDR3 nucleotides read TGTGCCAGCTCCCGAGCTAGCGGGAGCAATGAGCAGTTCTTC. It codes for CASSRASGSNEQFF. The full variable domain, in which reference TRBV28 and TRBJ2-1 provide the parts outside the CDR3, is DVKVTQSSRYLVKRTGEKVFLECVQDMDHENMFWYRQDPGLGLRLIYFSYDVKMKEKGDIPEGYSVSREKKERFSLILESASTNQTSMYLCASSRASGSNEQFFGPGTRLTVL.